This passage covers 22 T cell receptor beta chains from one sample sequenced in a study of T cell clones after liver transplantation (dated by TCRdb to about 2019). The time point label on this specimen signifies: pre-transplant. Libraries came from the immunoSEQ multiplex PCR assay. The clones in this table, taken by TCRdb from immuneACCESS, are in-frame only. Not every clone is retained; where verified, under half of the shortfall comes from an unresolved V gene, and the cause of the rest is unknown. Here the sample has some 70,000 clones; under 90% occur a single time. The ten top clones hold about 0.64% of the sample. The sample was CD4+ T cells from blood, taken before liver transplant. The source of these receptors is a human donor who received a liver transplant.

This chain joins TRBV7-3 and TRBJ2-3; 12 bases line up with TRBD2. The CDR3 is 17 residues long. The germline V gene encodes CDR1 SGHTA and CDR2 FQGTGA. Trimming cost V 5 bases and J 5 bases; bases outside gene matches: 11. This CDR3 is CASSPFLSSGRVDTQYF. The CDR3 bases are TGTGCCAGCAGCCCTTTCCTCTCTAGCGGGAGGGTAGATACGCAGTATTTT.

The CDR3 reads CASSLSSGSFPQRFF. The DNA for the CDR3 is TGTGCCAGCAGCTTATCTAGCGGGAGTTTCCCTCAGCGGTTCTTC. The V and J genes are TRBV7-3 and TRBJ2-1; 10 bases map to TRBD2. V was pared by 2 bases and J by 15 bases, with 13 bases of the junction left unmatched. This CDR3 region has 15 residues. Germline-derived CDR1 and CDR2 are SGHTA and FQGTGA.

This clone was recorded once. This CDR3 is CASSVSKGRATRDTGELFF. DNA of the CDR3: TGTGCCAGCAGCGTATCTAAGGGGAGGGCTACAAGGGACACCGGGGAGCTGTTTTTT. The chain joins TRBV9 to TRBJ2-2; TRBD2 agrees at 7 bases. The CDR3 is made up of 19 amino acids. Germline assignment: CDR1 SGDLS and CDR2 YYNGEE. The V segment lost 1 base and the J segment 3 bases; nucleotides outside the gene matches: 15. Using reference TRBV9 and TRBJ2-2 for the parts outside the CDR3, the full variable domain is DSGVTQTPKHLITATGQRVTLRCSPRSGDLSVYWYQQSLDQGLQFLIQYYNGEERAKGNILERFSAQQFPDLHSELNLSSLELGDSALYFCASSVSKGRATRDTGELFFGEGSRLTVL.

This rearrangement joins TRBV9 to TRBJ1-5; 8 nucleotides agree with TRBD1. The CDR3 extends over 15 amino acids. After removal of 3 bases from V and 7 bases from J, the junction contained 9 bases not matched to a gene. CDR1 is SGDLS and CDR2 is YYNGEE in the germline V gene. This CDR3 reads CASSDGTGGKQPQHF. Here the CDR3 DNA reads TGTGCCAGCAGCGACGGGACAGGAGGAAAGCAGCCCCAGCATTTT.

This sequence joins TRBV7-2 and TRBJ2-7; 7 bases line up with TRBD2. The ends lost 5 bases at V and 3 bases at J; junction bases unmatched: 4. The CDR3 has 13 residues. Per germline, CDR1 SGHTA and CDR2 FQGNSA. CDR3 loop: CASSPPSGYEQYF. DNA for the CDR3: TGTGCCAGCAGCCCCCCTAGCGGCTACGAGCAGTACTTC.

The chain has TRBV7-2 and TRBJ2-5; D perhaps matches TRBD1 (6 bases). The CDR3 is 13 residues long. V was shortened by 5 bases and J by 4 bases, with 11 bases between the two germline ends. CDR1 and CDR2 from the germline V gene are SGHTA and FQGNSA. The CDR3 coding sequence is TGTGCCAGCAGCCCTCTAGGGGGAGAGACCCAGTACTTC. Translation: CASSPLGGETQYF.

This clone has more than one count but fewer than ten. The chain employs TRBV4-1 and TRBJ1-4, with 9 positions matching TRBD1. There are 19 residues in the CDR3. The V and J ends lost 6 bases and 3 bases, in that order; junction bases with no gene match: 17. Germline V lookup: CDR1 MGHRA, CDR2 YSYEKL. This CDR3 is CASRRGPGTGRGSNEKLFF. Written as DNA, the CDR3 is TGCGCCAGCAGACGGGGGCCCGGGACAGGGAGAGGGTCTAATGAAAAACTGTTTTTT.

This chain joins TRBV7-2 and TRBJ1-3; possible D gene TRBD1, 5 bases. Per germline, CDR1 SGHTA and CDR2 FQGNSA. Trimming took off 4 bases at V and 4 bases at J, with 20 bases between the two ends. This CDR3 comprises 17 residues. The CDR3 sequence: CASSSKNSGSWGNTIYF. CDR3 coding DNA: TGTGCCAGCAGCTCTAAGAACTCAGGGTCGTGGGGAAACACCATATATTTT.

The chain has TRBV4-3 and TRBJ2-1; D is unclear. V gave up 0 bases and J gave up 8 bases, with 8 bases separating them. The CDR3 is made up of 13 amino acids. CDR1 LGHNA and CDR2 YSLEER come from the germline V gene. CDR3 DNA: TGCGCCAGCAGCCAAGATACCCCTCATGAGCAGTTCTTC. This gives the protein CASSQDTPHEQFF.

The chain combines TRBV5-1 with TRBJ2-7, with 8 bases aligning to TRBD2. V was clipped by 0 bases and J by 5 bases; unmatched bases: 4. CDR3 length: 14 residues. CDR1 is SGHRS, CDR2 YFSETQ, per germline. The DNA for the CDR3 is TGCGCCAGCAGCTTGGTAGGGACTAGTAACGAGCAGTACTTC. Translation gives CASSLVGTSNEQYF.

The chain combines TRBV2 with TRBJ1-2; 7 bases match TRBD1. Losses at the gene ends were 4 bases for V and 4 bases for J; bases not matched to a gene: 3. The CDR3 has 13 amino acids. Germline V lookup: CDR1 SNHLY, CDR2 FYNNEI. CDR3 sequence (DNA): TGTGCCAGCAGTGTGGGGACAGTCTATGGCTACACCTTC. Translating gives CASSVGTVYGYTF.

This clone was recorded a few times. Other DNA sequences in this sample translate to the same CDR3. The chain has TRBV18 and TRBJ2-7; possible D gene TRBD2, 5 bases. V was clipped by 4 bases and J by 5 bases, with 6 bases between them. The germline V gene has CDR1 KGHSH and CDR2 LQKENI. The CDR3 is 11 amino acids. CDR3: CASSQGDEQYF. The DNA of the CDR3 is TGTGCCAGCTCACAGGGAGACGAGCAGTACTTC.

The rearrangement joins TRBV10-3 to TRBJ2-3; 8 bases line up with TRBD2. V was pared by 4 bases and J by 0 bases, with 6 bases of the junction left unmatched. Germline V gives CDR1 ENHRY, CDR2 SYGVKD. The CDR3 runs 16 residues. CDR3 sequence reads: CAISGVVAGSTDTQYF. The CDR3 nucleotides are TGTGCCATCAGTGGGGTGGTAGCGGGAAGCACAGATACGCAGTATTTT.

The chain uses TRBV18 and TRBJ2-6, with D tentatively TRBD1 (6 bases). The CDR3 runs 17 residues. V shed 6 bases and J shed 0 bases, with 15 bases lying between them. Germline assignment: CDR1 KGHSH and CDR2 LQKENI. CDR3 sequence reads: CASSPLGQISGANVLTF. CDR3 sequence (DNA): TGTGCCAGCTCCCCTTTAGGACAGATCTCTGGGGCCAACGTCCTGACTTTC.

The CDR3 here is CASSECEGDRCTEAFF. The CDR3 DNA sequence: TGTGCCAGCAGTGAATGTGAGGGTGACAGGTGTACTGAAGCTTTCTTT. The chain joins TRBV25-1 to TRBJ1-1; D might be TRBD1 (6 bases). The V end lost 1 base, the J end lost 5 bases, and 17 bases lay between the germline ends. The CDR3 spans 16 residues. Germline V gives CDR1 MGHDK, CDR2 SYGVNS.

The chain has TRBV4-1 and TRBJ2-5; 8 bases line up with TRBD1. The CDR3 sequence is 13 residues long. The V segment lost 3 bases and the J segment 4 bases; nucleotides outside the gene matches: 1. Looked up from germline, CDR1 is MGHRA and CDR2 is YSYEKL. The CDR3 DNA reads as TGCGCCAGCAGCCAGGGGACAGGAGAGACCCAGTACTTC. Protein: CASSQGTGETQYF.

The rearrangement links TRBV6-1 to TRBJ1-5; 11 bases map to TRBD1. Unmatched junction bases numbered 5, after V lost 3 bases and J lost 7 bases. There are 15 residues in the CDR3. Germline V lookup: CDR1 MNHNS, CDR2 SASEGT. CDR3 amino acids: CASSELDRGQQPQHF. The DNA of the CDR3 is TGTGCCAGCAGTGAGCTGGACAGGGGGCAACAGCCCCAGCATTTT.

This CDR3 reads CASSYDSDRGGYTF. The CDR3 DNA reads TGCGCCAGCAGCTACGATTCTGACAGGGGCGGCTACACCTTC. The gene calls are TRBV5-1 and TRBJ1-2, with 8 bases that match TRBD1. This CDR3 has 14 residues. With V trimmed by 3 bases and J by 8 bases, 9 bases remained unmatched. Germline CDR1 reads SGHRS; CDR2 reads YFSETQ.

This clone was observed a few times. The chain is built from TRBV5-4 and TRBJ2-3, with 12 bases fitting TRBD2. Germline trimming cut 4 bases from V and 7 bases from J; bases unmatched to any gene: 7. The CDR3 runs 15 residues. From germline, CDR1 is SGHNT and CDR2 YYREEE (reference sequence). The CDR3 bases are TGTGCCAGCAGCATTCTAGCGGGAGGGTTAAATACGCAGTATTTT. This gives the protein CASSILAGGLNTQYF.

The chain couples TRBV19 to TRBJ1-5; D may be TRBD1 (5 bases). Germline CDR1 reads LNHDA; CDR2 reads SQIVND (reference sequence). The V and J ends lost 2 bases and 2 bases respectively, with 13 bases between them. This CDR3 comprises 16 residues. The CDR3, as DNA: TGTGCCAGTAGTATAACGAGGGGAGGCGGCAATCAGCCCCAGCATTTT. Translation gives CASSITRGGGNQPQHF.

The V and J genes are TRBV6-1 and TRBJ1-3, with 9 bases identical to TRBD1. Germline values: CDR1 MNHNS, CDR2 SASEGT. The CDR3 is 16 residues long. J was trimmed by 2 bases and V by 4 bases; bases with no gene match: 6. The chain's CDR3 is CASSGGTGIPGNTIYF. The DNA for the CDR3 is TGTGCCAGCAGTGGGGGGACAGGGATCCCTGGAAACACCATATATTTT.

The chain joins TRBV28 to TRBJ2-5, with D possibly being TRBD2 (5 bases). V shed 3 bases and J shed 9 bases, with 26 bases lying between them. This CDR3 is built from 17 residues. Germline V gene data show CDR1 as MDHEN and CDR2 as SYDVKM. In nucleotides, the CDR3 is TGTGCCAGCAGTTTTTCCCCGGGTAGCGCCCCTCCGTTGGCCCAGTACTTC. Its protein is CASSFSPGSAPPLAQYF.